A selection of T cell receptor beta chains follows, all from one sample in a study of blood T cell repertoires in COVID-19. Produced via immunoSEQ multiplex PCR; TCRdb's table is partial and in-frame only. The data show around 500,000 clones, approximately 91% seen once. The sample was PBMCs or T cells enriched from blood (not recorded which). The receptors were sampled from a woman aged 55 to 70 who had recovered from COVID-19. Each CDR3 is given with its conserved first and last residue. The D gene is left open where the match is weak.

d_gene	v_gene	j_gene	CDR3aa
TRBD1	TRBV5-6	TRBJ1-5	CASSLAGGNNQPQHF
-	TRBV5-8	TRBJ1-2	CASSLVGGAPHYGYTF
TRBD2	TRBV9	TRBJ2-5	CASSDGTSGGAFPETQYF
-	TRBV9	TRBJ2-3	CASDAGSDTQYF
TRBD2	TRBV5-1	TRBJ2-5	CASSSGLAGGQETQYF
TRBD1	TRBV25-1	TRBJ1-2	CASRSTGYGYTF
-	TRBV28	TRBJ1-1	CASRSMGQGHTEAFF
-	TRBV15	TRBJ1-4	CATTTLEKLFF
TRBD1	TRBV15	TRBJ2-7	CATSARDRGSYEQYF
-	TRBV5-1	TRBJ2-1	CASSLDRAYNEQFF
TRBD2	TRBV10-3	TRBJ2-3	CAISESGGGTDTQYF
-	TRBV27	TRBJ1-2	CASSLSSMGGSGYTF
-	TRBV2	TRBJ1-2	CASSEQGRGYTF
TRBD1	TRBV7-2	TRBJ1-4	CASRPARDSKKLFF
TRBD1	TRBV24-1	TRBJ1-1	CATRARGANTEAFF
TRBD1	TRBV29-1	TRBJ1-1	CSANRDRDNTEAFF
-	TRBV13	TRBJ1-1	CASRSSGNTEAFF
-	TRBV3-1/TRBV3-2	TRBJ2-7	CASSPGASSYEQYF
TRBD2	TRBV6-5	TRBJ2-3	CASRSAGGGTDTQYF
TRBD1	TRBV19	TRBJ1-6	CASSPRTGLGSPLHF
TRBD1	TRBV3-1/TRBV3-2	TRBJ1-1	CASSTLGQGNTEAFF
TRBD1	TRBV3-1/TRBV3-2	TRBJ1-1	CASSQGTGGMNTEAFF
TRBD1	TRBV28	TRBJ2-1	CASSPPGQGTYEQFF
-	TRBV6-5	TRBJ1-6	CASSRTEKNSPLHF
-	TRBV27	TRBJ1-2	CASSLGAQGGYTF
TRBD2	TRBV5-4	TRBJ2-3	CASSTGGLAGNTDTQYF
-	TRBV3-1/TRBV3-2	TRBJ2-2	CASSRGSGELFF
TRBD2	TRBV7-4	TRBJ2-4	CASSLQLKVSLAGVPLAKNIQYF
TRBD2	TRBV3-1/TRBV3-2	TRBJ2-5	CASSQNSGLAIETQYF
-	TRBV6-5	TRBJ1-1	CASRYMNTEAFF
-	TRBV3-1/TRBV3-2	TRBJ2-6	CASSLGLAGANVLTF
TRBD1	TRBV2	TRBJ1-2	CASITGGVQGYTF
-	TRBV6-2/TRBV6-3	TRBJ1-5	CASSYSGVLPNQPQHF
-	TRBV19	TRBJ2-3	CASSDGIRTDTQYF
-	TRBV11-2	TRBJ1-3	CASSASTGYGNTIYF
TRBD2	TRBV27	TRBJ2-3	CASSSPLTSGENF
TRBD1	TRBV12-5	TRBJ1-1	CASGLVGSLERQGPMDTEAFF
-	TRBV3-1/TRBV3-2	TRBJ1-2	CASSQHGGGSNYGYTF
-	TRBV6-2/TRBV6-3	TRBJ2-3	CASSYTASTDTQYF
-	TRBV5-1	TRBJ2-3	CASRRERGTDTQYF
TRBD2	TRBV18	TRBJ2-2	CASSPTSGGRYTGELFF
-	TRBV10-3	TRBJ1-2	CAISVLGADYGYTF
TRBD1	TRBV25-1	TRBJ1-4	CASSIGQAEEKLFF
-	TRBV3-1/TRBV3-2	TRBJ1-1	CASSQGDLNTEAFF
-	TRBV30	TRBJ1-2	CAWSVRDNYYGYTF
TRBD1	TRBV23-1	TRBJ1-6	CASSLQEDRENSPLHF
-	TRBV5-4	TRBJ2-3	CASSLWATDTQYF
TRBD1	TRBV6-1	TRBJ2-7	CASSSPGTGYYEQYF
TRBD2	TRBV25-1	TRBJ2-1	CAGPGLLAGEQFF
-	TRBV10-1	TRBJ1-2	CASSGPGSYGYTF
-	TRBV3-1/TRBV3-2	TRBJ1-5	CASSQGSGLGESNQPQHF